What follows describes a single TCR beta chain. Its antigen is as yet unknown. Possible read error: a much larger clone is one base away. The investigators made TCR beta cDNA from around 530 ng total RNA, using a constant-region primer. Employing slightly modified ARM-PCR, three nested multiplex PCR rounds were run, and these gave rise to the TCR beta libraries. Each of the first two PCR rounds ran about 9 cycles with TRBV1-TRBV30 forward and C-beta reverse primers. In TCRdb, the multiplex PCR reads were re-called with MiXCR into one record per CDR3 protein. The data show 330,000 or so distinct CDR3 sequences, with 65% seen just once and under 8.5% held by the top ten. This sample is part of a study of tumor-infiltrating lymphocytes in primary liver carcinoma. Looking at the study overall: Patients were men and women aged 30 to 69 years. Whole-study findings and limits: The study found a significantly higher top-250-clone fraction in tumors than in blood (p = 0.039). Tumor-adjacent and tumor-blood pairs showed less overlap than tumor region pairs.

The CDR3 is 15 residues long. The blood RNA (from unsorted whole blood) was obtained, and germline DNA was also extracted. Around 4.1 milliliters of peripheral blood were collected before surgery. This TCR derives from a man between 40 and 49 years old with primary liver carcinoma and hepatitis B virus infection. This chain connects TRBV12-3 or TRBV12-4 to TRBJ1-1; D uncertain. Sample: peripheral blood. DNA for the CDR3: TGTGCCAACAGTTTATACGGGCTTGATAGTTCTGAAGCTTTCTTT. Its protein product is CANSLYGLDSSEAFF.